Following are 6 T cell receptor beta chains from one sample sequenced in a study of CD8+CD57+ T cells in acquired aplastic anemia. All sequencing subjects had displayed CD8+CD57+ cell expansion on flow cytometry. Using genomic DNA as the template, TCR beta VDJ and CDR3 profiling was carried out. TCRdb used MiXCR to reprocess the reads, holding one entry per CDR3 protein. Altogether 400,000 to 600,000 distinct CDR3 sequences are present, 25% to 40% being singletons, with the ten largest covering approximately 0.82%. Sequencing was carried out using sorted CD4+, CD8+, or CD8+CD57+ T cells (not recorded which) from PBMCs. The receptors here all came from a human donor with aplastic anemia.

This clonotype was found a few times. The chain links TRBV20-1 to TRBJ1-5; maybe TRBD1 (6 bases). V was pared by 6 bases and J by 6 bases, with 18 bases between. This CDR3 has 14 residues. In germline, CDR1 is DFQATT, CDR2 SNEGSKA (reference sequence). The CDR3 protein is CSAIKDQGGQPQHF. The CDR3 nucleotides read TGCAGTGCCATTAAGGACCAAGGGGGTCAGCCCCAGCATTTT.

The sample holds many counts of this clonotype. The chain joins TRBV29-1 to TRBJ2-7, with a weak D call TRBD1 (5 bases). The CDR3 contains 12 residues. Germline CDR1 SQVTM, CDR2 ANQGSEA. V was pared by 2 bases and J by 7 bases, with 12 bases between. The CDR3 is CSVELQGLEQYF. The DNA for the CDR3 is TGCAGCGTTGAACTTCAGGGCTTAGAGCAGTACTTC.

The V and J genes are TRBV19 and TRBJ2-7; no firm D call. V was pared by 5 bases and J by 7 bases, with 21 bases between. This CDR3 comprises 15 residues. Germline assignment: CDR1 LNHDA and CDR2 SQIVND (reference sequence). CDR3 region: CASSLSRAGVSEQYF. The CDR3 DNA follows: TGTGCCAGTAGTTTATCAAGGGCCGGTGTCAGTGAGCAGTACTTC.

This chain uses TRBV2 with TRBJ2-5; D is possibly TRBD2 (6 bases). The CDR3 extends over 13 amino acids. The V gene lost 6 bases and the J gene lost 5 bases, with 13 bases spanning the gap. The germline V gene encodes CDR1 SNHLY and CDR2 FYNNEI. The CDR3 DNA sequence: TGTGCCAGCAGCTTCGACGGGAGTGAGACCCAGTACTTC. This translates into CASSFDGSETQYF.

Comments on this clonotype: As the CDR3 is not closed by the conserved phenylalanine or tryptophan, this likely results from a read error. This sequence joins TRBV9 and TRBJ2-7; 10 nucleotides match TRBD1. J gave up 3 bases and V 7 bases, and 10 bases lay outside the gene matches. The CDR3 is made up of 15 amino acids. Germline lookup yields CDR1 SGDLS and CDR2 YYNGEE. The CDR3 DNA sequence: TGTGCCAGCTCAGTTAAGACAGGGGGCTTCTACGAGCAGTACCTC. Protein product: CASSVKTGGFYEQYL.

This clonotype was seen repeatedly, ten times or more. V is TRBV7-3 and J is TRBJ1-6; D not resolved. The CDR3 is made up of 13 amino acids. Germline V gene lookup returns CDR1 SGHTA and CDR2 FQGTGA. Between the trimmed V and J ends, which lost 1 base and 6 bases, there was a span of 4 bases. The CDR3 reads CASSLSGNSPLHF. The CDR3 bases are TGTGCCAGCAGCTTAAGTGGTAATTCACCCCTCCACTTT.